This T cell receptor (beta chain) was documented in a study of T-cell memory formation after mild COVID-19. Overall study: Each donor largely had its own TCR clusters.

This clonotype was seen more than once but under ten times. What it recognizes is unknown. In TCRdb, the 5' RACE reads were re-called with MiXCR into one record per CDR3 protein. The sample contains about 350,000 distinct CDR3 sequences, about 13% of which appear only once. Germline-derived CDR1 and CDR2 are SEHNR and FQNEAQ (reference sequence). The CDR3 runs to 13 residues. The V and J ends lost 5 bases and 0 bases respectively, with 7 bases between them. Study findings and constraints: Clones shrinking from day 15 to 85 showed even CD4/CD8 mixes; later expanders tilted CD4+. CM and EM subsets held most contracting CD4+ clones; EMRA held CD8+ ones.

The rearrangement uses TRBV7-9 and TRBJ2-5; TRBD2 is a possible D gene (6 bases). The sequence derives from a young man who had mild COVID-19 (a few samples of this study predate the infection). Cell type and time point are not known. What was sequenced was PBMCs or a T cell subset sorted from them (not recorded which). The CDR3 reads CASSRTNQETQYF. CDR3 DNA: TGTGCCAGCAGCCGGACTAACCAAGAGACCCAGTACTTC.